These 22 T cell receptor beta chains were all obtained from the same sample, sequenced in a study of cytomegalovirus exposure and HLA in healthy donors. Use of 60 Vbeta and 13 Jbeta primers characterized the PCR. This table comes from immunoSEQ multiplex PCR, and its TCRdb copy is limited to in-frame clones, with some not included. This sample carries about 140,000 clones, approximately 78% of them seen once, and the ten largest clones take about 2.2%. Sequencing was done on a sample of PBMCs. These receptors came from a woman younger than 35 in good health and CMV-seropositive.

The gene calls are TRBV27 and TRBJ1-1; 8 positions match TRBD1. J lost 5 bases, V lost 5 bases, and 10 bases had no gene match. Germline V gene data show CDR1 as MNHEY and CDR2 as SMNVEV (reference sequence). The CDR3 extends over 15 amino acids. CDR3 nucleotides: TGTGCCAGCAGTCCCCACAGGGGGTTGGGGACTGAAGCTTTCTTT. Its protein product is CASSPHRGLGTEAFF.

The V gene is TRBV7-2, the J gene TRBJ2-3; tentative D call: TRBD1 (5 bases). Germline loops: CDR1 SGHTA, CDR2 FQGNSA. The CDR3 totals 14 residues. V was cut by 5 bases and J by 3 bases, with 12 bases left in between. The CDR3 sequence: CASSARRGTDTQYF. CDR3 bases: TGTGCCAGCAGCGCCCGTAGGGGTACAGATACGCAGTATTTT.

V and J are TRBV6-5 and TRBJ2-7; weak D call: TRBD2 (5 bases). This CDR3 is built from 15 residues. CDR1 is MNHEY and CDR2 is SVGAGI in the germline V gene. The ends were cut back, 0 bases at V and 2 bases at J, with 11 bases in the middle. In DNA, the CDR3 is TGTGCCAGCAGTTACTCGGAGGTCGGAACCTACGAGCAGTACTTC. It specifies CASSYSEVGTYEQYF.

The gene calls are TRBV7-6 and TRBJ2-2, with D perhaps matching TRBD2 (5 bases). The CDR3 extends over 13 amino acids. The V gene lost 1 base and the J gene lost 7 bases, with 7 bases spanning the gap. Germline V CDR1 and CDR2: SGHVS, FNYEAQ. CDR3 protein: CASSLGGGGELFF. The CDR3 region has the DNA TGTGCCAGCAGCTTAGGTGGAGGCGGGGAGCTGTTTTTT. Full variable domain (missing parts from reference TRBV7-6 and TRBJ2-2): GAGVSQSPRYKVTKRGQDVALRCDPISGHVSLYWYRQALGQGPEFLTYFNYEAQQDKSGLPNDRFSAERPEGSISTLTIQRTEQRDSAMYRCASSLGGGGELFFGEGSRLTVL.

Written as DNA, the CDR3 is TGTGCCAGTAGTATAGGGAGCTCCTATAATTCACCCCTCCACTTT. Amino acid sequence: CASSIGSSYNSPLHF. This rearrangement joins TRBV19 to TRBJ1-6, with D unresolved. The length of the CDR3 is 15 residues. The germline gives CDR1 LNHDA, CDR2 SQIVND (reference sequence). Deletions cut 1 base from V and 0 bases from J, with 4 bases between.

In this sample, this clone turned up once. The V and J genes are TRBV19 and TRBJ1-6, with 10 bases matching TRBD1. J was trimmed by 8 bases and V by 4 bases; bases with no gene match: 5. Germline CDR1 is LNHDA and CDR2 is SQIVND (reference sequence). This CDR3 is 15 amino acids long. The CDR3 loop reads CASSRWDRGDSPLHF. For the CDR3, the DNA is TGTGCCAGTAGTAGATGGGACAGGGGAGATTCACCCCTCCACTTT.

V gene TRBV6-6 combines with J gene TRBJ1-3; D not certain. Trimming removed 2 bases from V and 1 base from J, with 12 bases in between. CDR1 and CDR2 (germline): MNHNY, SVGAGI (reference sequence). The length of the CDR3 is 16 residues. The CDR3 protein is CASSYTRVSSGNTIYF. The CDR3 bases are TGTGCCAGCAGTTACACGAGGGTCAGTTCTGGAAACACCATATATTTT.

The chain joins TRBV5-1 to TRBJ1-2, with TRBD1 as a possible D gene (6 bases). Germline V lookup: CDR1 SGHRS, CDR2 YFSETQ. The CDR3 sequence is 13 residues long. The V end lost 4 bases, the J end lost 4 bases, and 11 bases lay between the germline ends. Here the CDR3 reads CASSGQPSYGYTF. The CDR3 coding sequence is TGCGCCAGCAGCGGACAGCCTTCCTATGGCTACACCTTC.

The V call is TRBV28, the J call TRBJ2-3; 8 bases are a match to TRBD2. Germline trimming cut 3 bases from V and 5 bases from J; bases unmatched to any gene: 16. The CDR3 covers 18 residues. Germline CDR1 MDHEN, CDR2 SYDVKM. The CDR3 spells CASSLVPATGGRRDTQYF. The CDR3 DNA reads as TGTGCCAGCAGTTTGGTCCCCGCGACGGGGGGGCGCAGAGATACGCAGTATTTT.

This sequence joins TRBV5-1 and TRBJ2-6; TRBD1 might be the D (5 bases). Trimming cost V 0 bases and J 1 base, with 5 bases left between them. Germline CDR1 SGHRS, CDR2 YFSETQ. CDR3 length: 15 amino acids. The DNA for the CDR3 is TGCGCCAGCAGCTTGGAGGGGTCTGGGGCCAACGTCCTGACTTTC. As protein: CASSLEGSGANVLTF.

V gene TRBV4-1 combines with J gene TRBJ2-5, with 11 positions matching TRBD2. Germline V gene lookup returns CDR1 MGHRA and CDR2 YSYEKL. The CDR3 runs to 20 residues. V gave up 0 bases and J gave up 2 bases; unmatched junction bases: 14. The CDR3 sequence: CASSQESGLAGGLYQETQYF. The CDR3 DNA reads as TGCGCCAGCAGCCAAGAAAGTGGTCTAGCGGGGGGTTTGTATCAAGAGACCCAGTACTTC.

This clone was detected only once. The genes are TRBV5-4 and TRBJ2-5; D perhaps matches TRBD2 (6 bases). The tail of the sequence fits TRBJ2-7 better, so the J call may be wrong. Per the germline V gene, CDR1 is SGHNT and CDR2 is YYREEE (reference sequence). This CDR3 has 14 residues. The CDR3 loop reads CASSLQGGSYEQYF. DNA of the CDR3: TGTGCCAGCAGCCTCCAGGGAGGAAGCTACGAGCAGTACTTC.

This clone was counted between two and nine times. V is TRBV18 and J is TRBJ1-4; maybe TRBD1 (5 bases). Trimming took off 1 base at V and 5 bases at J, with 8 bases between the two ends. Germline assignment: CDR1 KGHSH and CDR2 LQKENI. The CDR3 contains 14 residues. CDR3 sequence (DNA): TGTGCCAGCTCACCACAAAAGGGGAATGAAAAACTGTTTTTT. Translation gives CASSPQKGNEKLFF.

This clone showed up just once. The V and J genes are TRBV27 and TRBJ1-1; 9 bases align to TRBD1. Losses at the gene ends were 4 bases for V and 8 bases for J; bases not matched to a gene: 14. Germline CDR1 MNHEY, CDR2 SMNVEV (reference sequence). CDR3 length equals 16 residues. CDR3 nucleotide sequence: TGTGCCAGCAGTTCCCGGGACAGGGTGTCCGGGCCAGAAGCTTTCTTT. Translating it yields CASSSRDRVSGPEAFF.

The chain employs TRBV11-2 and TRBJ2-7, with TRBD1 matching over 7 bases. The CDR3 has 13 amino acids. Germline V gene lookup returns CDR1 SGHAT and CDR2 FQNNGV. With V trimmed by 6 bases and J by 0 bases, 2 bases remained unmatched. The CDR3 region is CASRGDSSYEQYF. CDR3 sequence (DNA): TGTGCCAGCAGGGGGGACAGCTCCTACGAGCAGTACTTC.

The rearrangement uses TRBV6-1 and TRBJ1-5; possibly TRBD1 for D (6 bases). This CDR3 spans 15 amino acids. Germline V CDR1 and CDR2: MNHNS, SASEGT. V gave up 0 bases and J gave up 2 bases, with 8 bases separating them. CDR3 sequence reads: CASSEAGGGNQPQHF. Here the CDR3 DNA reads TGTGCCAGCAGTGAAGCAGGGGGTGGCAATCAGCCCCAGCATTTT.

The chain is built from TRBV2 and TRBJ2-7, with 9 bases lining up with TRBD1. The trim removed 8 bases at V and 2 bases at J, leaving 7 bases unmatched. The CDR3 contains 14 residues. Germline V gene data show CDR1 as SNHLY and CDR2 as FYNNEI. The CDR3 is CASHYRGQTYEQYF. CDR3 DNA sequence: TGTGCCAGCCATTACAGGGGGCAGACCTACGAGCAGTACTTC.

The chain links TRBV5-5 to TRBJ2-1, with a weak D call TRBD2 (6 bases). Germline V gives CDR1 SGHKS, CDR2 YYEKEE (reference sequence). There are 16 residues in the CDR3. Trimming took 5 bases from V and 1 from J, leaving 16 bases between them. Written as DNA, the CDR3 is TGTGCCAGCAGTCTGGGCGTGGGGGGTTCCTACAATGAGCAGTTCTTC. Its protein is CASSLGVGGSYNEQFF.

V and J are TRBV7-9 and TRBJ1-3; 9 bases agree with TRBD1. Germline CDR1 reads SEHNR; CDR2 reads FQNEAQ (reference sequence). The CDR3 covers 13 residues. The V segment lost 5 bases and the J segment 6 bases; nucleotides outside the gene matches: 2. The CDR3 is CASSRTGENTIYF. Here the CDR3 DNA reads TGTGCCAGCAGCCGGACAGGGGAAAACACCATATATTTT.

CDR3 DNA sequence: TGCAGCGTTGAGGCAGGGGGCCACCTAACCTACGAGCAGTACTTC. Its translation: CSVEAGGHLTYEQYF. The J gene is TRBJ2-7, the V gene TRBV29-1; 8 positions match TRBD1. V dropped 3 bases and J dropped 2; count of bases not matched to a gene: 9. The CDR3 loop spans 15 amino acids. Germline V gives CDR1 SQVTM, CDR2 ANQGSEA.

The CDR3 spells CASSLSGTSYEQYF. Here the CDR3 DNA reads TGTGCCAGCAGCTTATCAGGGACTTCCTACGAGCAGTACTTC. The rearrangement uses TRBV7-9 and TRBJ2-7, with D possibly TRBD2 on 6 matching bases. The germline gives CDR1 SEHNR, CDR2 FQNEAQ (reference sequence). This CDR3 comprises 14 residues. V lost 2 bases, J lost 1 base, and 9 bases lay in between.

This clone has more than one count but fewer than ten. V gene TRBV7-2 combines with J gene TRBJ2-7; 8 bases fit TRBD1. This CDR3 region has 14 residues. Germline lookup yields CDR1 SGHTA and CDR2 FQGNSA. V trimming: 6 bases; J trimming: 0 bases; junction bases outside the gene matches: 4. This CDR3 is CASSRTGSSYEQYF. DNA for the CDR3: TGTGCCAGCAGTCGGACAGGGAGCTCCTACGAGCAGTACTTC.